The rows below give T cell receptor beta chains drawn from one sample of a study of T cells after yellow fever vaccination. TCRdb recomputed calls from the 5' RACE reads with MiXCR, one row per CDR3 protein. This sample has 200,000 to 300,000 distinct CDR3 sequences, with roughly 6.2% found just once. The sequencing used CD4+ T cells sorted from PBMCs, collected on the day of the yellow fever booster vaccination. The receptors were sampled from a young man who received the YFV17D yellow fever vaccine. The CDR3 runs from the conserved cysteine through the conserved F or W. The D gene is left open where the match is weak. Clone size, where shown, is once, few, many, or a class for clones that have expanded.

TRBJ2-1,many,-,TRBV2,CASSESGDEQFF,TGTGCCAGCAGTGAATCGGGGGATGAGCAGTTCTTC
TRBJ2-5,few,-,TRBV20-1,CSAKQGKQETQYF,TGCAGTGCTAAGCAGGGTAAACAAGAGACCCAGTACTTC
TRBJ2-7,few,-,TRBV29-1,CSVVEGRYEQYF,TGCAGCGTTGTTGAGGGACGCTACGAGCAGTACTTC
TRBJ2-1,many,-,TRBV12-3/TRBV12-4,CASSRTGDYNEQFF,TGTGCCAGCAGTCGAACCGGGGACTACAATGAGCAGTTCTTC
TRBJ2-1,-,-,TRBV4-1,CASSQDSLVSEQFF,TGCGCCAGCAGCCAAGATTCACTAGTGAGTGAGCAGTTCTTC
TRBJ2-7,many,-,TRBV7-8,CASTQGGRYEQYF,TGTGCCAGCACCCAGGGGGGGCGTTACGAGCAGTACTTC
TRBJ2-7,-,-,TRBV3-1,CASKRRGQRSYEQYF,TGTGCCAGCAAGCGGAGGGGACAGCGATCCTACGAGCAGTACTTC
TRBJ2-7,few,-,TRBV28,CASSQTTGIYEQYF,TGTGCCAGCAGTCAGACTACAGGGATCTACGAGCAGTACTTC
TRBJ2-5,-,TRBD2,TRBV4-2,CASSQQSSGRTKETQYF,TGTGCCAGCAGCCAGCAATCTAGCGGGAGGACGAAAGAGACCCAGTACTTC
TRBJ2-1,many,-,TRBV4-3,CASSQESLTREQFF,TGCGCCAGCAGCCAAGAGTCTCTTACGAGGGAGCAGTTCTTC
TRBJ2-4,few,-,TRBV10-3,CAISAGDIQYF,TGTGCCATCAGCGCAGGGGACATTCAGTACTTC
TRBJ2-7,few,-,TRBV10-3,CAISQGLGSYEQYF,TGTGCCATCAGCCAGGGTTTAGGCTCCTACGAGCAGTACTTC
TRBJ2-7,-,-,TRBV4-3,CASSLQIQERYEQYF,TGCGCCAGCAGCCTTCAAATACAGGAGCGCTACGAGCAGTACTTC
TRBJ2-7,-,-,TRBV4-1,CASSQDSESKGQYF,TGCGCCAGCAGCCAAGATTCCGAGTCGAAAGGGCAGTACTTC
TRBJ2-7,-,-,TRBV29-1,CSVGQEHEQYF,TGCAGCGTTGGCCAGGAACACGAGCAGTACTTC
TRBJ2-2,-,TRBD2,TRBV20-1,CSARDGLAVESGELFF,TGCAGTGCTAGAGATGGACTAGCGGTAGAATCTGGGGAGCTGTTTTTT